Here is one T cell receptor (beta chain) with its context. The repertoire was sequenced with immunoSEQ multiplex PCR; TCRdb's copy has only in-frame clones and lacks some. The repertoire has roughly 40,000 clones, almost 95% of them found once; the top ten carry 0.7% to 1%. These data come from a study of T cell changes during pregnancy in multiple sclerosis. V dropped 6 bases and J dropped 2 bases, with 13 bases sitting between them. The CDR3 extends over 14 amino acids. From germline, CDR1 is LNHDA and CDR2 SQIVND (reference sequence). V and J are TRBV19 and TRBJ1-1; maybe TRBD1 (6 bases). The sequence came from a female donor with multiple sclerosis, enrolled in a pregnancy study. The specimen comprised CD4+ T cells from peripheral blood mononuclear cells, sampled before pregnancy. The CDR3 DNA reads as TGTGCCAGTAGGTGGACAGCGGTTAACACTGAAGCTTTCTTT. Its translation: CASRWTAVNTEAFF.